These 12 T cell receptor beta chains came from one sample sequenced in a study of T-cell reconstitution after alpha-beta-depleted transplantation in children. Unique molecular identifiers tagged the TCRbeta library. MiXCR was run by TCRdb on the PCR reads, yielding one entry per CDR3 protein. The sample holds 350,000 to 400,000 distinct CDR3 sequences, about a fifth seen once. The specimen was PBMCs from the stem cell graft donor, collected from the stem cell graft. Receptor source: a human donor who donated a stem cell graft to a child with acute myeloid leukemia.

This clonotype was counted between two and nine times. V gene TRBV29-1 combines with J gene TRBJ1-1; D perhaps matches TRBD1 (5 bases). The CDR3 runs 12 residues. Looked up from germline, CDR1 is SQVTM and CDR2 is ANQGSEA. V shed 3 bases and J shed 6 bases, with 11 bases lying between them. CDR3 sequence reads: CSVEGQGPEAFF. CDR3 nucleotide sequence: TGCAGCGTTGAGGGGCAGGGCCCTGAAGCTTTCTTT.

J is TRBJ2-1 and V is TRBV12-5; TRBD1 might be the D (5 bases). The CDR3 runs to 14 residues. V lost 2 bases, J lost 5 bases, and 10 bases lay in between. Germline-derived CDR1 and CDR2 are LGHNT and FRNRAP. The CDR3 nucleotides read TGTGCTAGTGGTTTGCCCAGGGTCCACAATGAGCAGTTCTTC. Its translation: CASGLPRVHNEQFF.

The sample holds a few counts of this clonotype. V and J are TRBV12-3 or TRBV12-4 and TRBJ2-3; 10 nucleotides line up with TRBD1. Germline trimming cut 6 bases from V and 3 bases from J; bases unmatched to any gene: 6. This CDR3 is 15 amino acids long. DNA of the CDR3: TGTGCCAGCAGAGGGGACAGGGGTAGGACAGATACGCAGTATTTT. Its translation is CASRGDRGRTDTQYF.

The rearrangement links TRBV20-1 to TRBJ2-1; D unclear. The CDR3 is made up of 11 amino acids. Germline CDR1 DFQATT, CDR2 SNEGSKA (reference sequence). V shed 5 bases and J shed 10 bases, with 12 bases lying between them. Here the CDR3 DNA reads TGCAGTGCTGGATTGTCGGAGGAGCAGTTCTTC. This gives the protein CSAGLSEEQFF.

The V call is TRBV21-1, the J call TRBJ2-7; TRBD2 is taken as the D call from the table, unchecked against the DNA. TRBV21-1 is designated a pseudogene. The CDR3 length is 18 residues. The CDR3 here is CASSPKGTRGGFSYEQYF. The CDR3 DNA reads TGTGCCAGCAGCCCTAAAGGGACTAGAGGCGGCTTCTCCTACGAGCAGTACTTC.

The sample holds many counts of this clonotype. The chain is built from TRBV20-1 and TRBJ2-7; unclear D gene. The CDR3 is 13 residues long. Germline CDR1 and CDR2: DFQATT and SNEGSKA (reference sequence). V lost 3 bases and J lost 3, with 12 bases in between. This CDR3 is CSARWQQDYEQYF. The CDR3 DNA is TGCAGTGCTAGGTGGCAGCAAGACTACGAGCAGTACTTC.

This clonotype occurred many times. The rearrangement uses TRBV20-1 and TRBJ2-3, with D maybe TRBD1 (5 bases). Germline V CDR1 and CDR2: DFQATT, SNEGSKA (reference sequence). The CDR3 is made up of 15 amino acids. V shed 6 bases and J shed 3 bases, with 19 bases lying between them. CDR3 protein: CSAIGARSWTDTQYF. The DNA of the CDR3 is TGCAGTGCGATTGGGGCCCGTTCGTGGACAGATACGCAGTATTTT.

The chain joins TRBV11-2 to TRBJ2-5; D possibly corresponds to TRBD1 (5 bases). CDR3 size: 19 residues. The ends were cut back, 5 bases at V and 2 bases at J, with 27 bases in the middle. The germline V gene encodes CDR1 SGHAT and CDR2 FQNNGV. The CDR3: CASSDPGQAPAWSQETQYF. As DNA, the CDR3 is TGTGCCAGCAGCGATCCCGGACAAGCCCCGGCCTGGAGTCAAGAGACCCAGTACTTC.

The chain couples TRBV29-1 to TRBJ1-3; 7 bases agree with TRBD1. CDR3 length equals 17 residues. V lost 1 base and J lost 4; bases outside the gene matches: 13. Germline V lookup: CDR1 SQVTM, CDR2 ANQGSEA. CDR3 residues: CSVEVPTGDLAGNTIYF. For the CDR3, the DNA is TGCAGCGTTGAAGTACCAACAGGGGACCTGGCGGGAAACACCATATATTTT.

CDR3 bases: TGCGCCAGCAGCTTGGCCGAACGGACTAGCGGGAGAAGCGACGAGCAGTACTTC. Residues: CASSLAERTSGRSDEQYF. The chain combines TRBV5-1 with TRBJ2-7, with 13 bases fitting TRBD2. The length of the CDR3 is 18 residues. Looked up from germline, CDR1 is SGHRS and CDR2 is YFSETQ. V shed 0 bases, J shed 5 bases, and the junction held 11 bases outside the gene matches.

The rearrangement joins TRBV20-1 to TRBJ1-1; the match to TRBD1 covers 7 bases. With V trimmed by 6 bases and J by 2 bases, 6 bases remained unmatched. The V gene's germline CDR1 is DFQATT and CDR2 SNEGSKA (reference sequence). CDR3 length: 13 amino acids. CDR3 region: CSAAGQTNTEAFF. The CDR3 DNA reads TGCAGTGCGGCGGGACAGACAAACACTGAAGCTTTCTTT.

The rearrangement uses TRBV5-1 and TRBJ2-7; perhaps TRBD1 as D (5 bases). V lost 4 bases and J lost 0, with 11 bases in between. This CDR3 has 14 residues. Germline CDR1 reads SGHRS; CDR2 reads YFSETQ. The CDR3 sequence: CASSPDNYSYEQYF. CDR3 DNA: TGCGCCAGCAGCCCGGACAACTACTCCTACGAGCAGTACTTC.